This T cell receptor beta chain emerged from a study of neoadjuvant nivolumab and ipilimumab in lung cancer. Overall study context: Patients got nivolumab 3 mg/kg on days 1, 15 and 29; combination added ipilimumab 1 mg/kg day 1.

The CDR3 consists of 18 residues. The V gene's germline CDR1 is KGHSH and CDR2 LQKENI. The junction had 11 bases not matched to a gene; V was cut back by 2 bases and J by 6 bases. The protocol was immunoSEQ multiplex PCR, while the TCRdb copy is restricted to in-frame clones and leaves out a portion. The data contain about 3,000 clones, 88% of them seen just once; the ten biggest clones take up 0.88%. This clonotype was sampled from an adult with non-small cell lung cancer. V and J are TRBV18 and TRBJ2-1; TRBD2 matches at 12 bases. Sample: tumor tissue, taken after neoadjuvant nivolumab, alone or with ipilimumab, at or shortly before surgery. CDR3 loop: CASSPGLAGLGVSNEQFF. CDR3 DNA sequence: TGTGCCAGCTCACCAGGACTAGCGGGACTGGGGGTAAGCAATGAGCAGTTCTTC.